These T cell receptor beta chains were read from a single sample in a study of persistence of HIV-infected CD4 T cells. No antigens are known for them. TCRdb's copy holds only in-frame clones and misses some; the assay was immunoSEQ multiplex PCR. The sample has some 40,000 clones, approximately 90% seen once. Sequencing used CD4+ T cells sorted from PBMCs after roughly 19-hour stimulation, obtained from a patient who received antiretroviral therapy. These receptors all stem from an adult man with HIV who was CMV-seropositive. Each CDR3 is given with its conserved first and last residue. Fields, in order: D gene, clone size, V gene, J gene, CDR3 protein, CDR3 DNA. The D gene is left open where the match is weak. The listing skips clone size in some rows; elsewhere it reads once, few, many or a size class.

>TRBD2|once|TRBV18|TRBJ2-1
CASSPPGTSGGNEQFF
TGTGCCAGCTCACCGCCGGGGACTAGCGGGGGCAATGAGCAGTTCTTC
>TRBD2|.|TRBV4-1|TRBJ2-7
CASSQEGLAGGREQYF
TGCGCCAGCAGCCAAGAGGGACTAGCGGGGGGGCGTGAGCAGTACTTC
>.|.|TRBV7-3|TRBJ2-7
CASSLGTEQYF
TGTGCCAGCAGCTTAGGTACAGAGCAGTACTTC
>.|.|TRBV6-5|TRBJ2-3
CASKQSTDTQYF
TGTGCCAGCAAACAGAGCACAGATACGCAGTATTTT
>.|.|TRBV7-3|TRBJ2-3
CASSLMGGPTDTQYF
TGTGCCAGCAGCTTAATGGGGGGGCCTACAGATACGCAGTATTTT
>.|.|TRBV29-1|TRBJ1-5
CSVENYSNQPQHF
TGCAGCGTTGAGAACTATAGCAATCAGCCCCAGCATTTT
>.|.|TRBV6-5|TRBJ1-3
CASTTLISSGNTIYF
TGTGCCAGCACGACGCTGATTAGCTCTGGAAACACCATATATTTT
>.|.|TRBV10-2|TRBJ2-7
CASGETYEQYF
TGCGCCAGCGGGGAAACTTACGAGCAGTACTTC
>.|.|TRBV7-6|TRBJ2-3
CASSLIVGDTDTQYF
TGTGCCAGCAGCTTAATAGTTGGAGACACAGATACGCAGTATTTT
>.|.|TRBV5-1|TRBJ2-7
CASRRLTGSYEQYF
TGCGCCAGCAGACGTTTAACCGGATCCTACGAGCAGTACTTC
>TRBD1|.|TRBV28|TRBJ2-1
CASSGQGSLNEQFF
TGTGCCAGCAGCGGACAGGGTTCACTCAATGAGCAGTTCTTC
>TRBD1|.|TRBV24-1|TRBJ2-3
CATSEGGQGSGTDTQYF
TGTGCCACCAGTGAGGGCGGACAGGGCTCCGGCACAGATACGCAGTATTTT
>.|.|TRBV2|TRBJ2-7
CASRGGAHEQYF
TGTGCCAGCAGAGGGGGGGCCCACGAGCAGTACTTC
>.|.|TRBV6-5|TRBJ2-7
CASSYSRVGTYEQYF
TGTGCCAGCAGTTACTCCCGAGTAGGTACCTACGAGCAGTACTTC
>.|.|TRBV7-2|TRBJ2-7
CASSRYFNGAYEQYF
TGTGCCAGCAGCCGTTACTTTAACGGGGCCTACGAGCAGTACTTC
>.|.|TRBV29-1|TRBJ1-1
CSVWANTEAFF
TGCAGCGTTTGGGCGAACACTGAAGCTTTCTTT
>.|.|TRBV10-2|TRBJ2-7
CASMKEGLAYEQYF
TGCGCCAGCATGAAAGAAGGACTCGCCTACGAGCAGTACTTC
>.|.|TRBV2|TRBJ1-2
CASNRQGSDYGYTF
TGTGCCAGCAACCGGCAGGGCTCTGACTATGGCTACACCTTC
>.|.|TRBV19|TRBJ1-2
CASSAGPVGGYTF
TGTGCCAGTAGTGCGGGCCCGGTTGGGGGCTACACCTTC
>.|.|TRBV5-4|TRBJ2-3
CASSTGGSEKYTDTQYF
TGTGCCAGCAGCACTGGGGGGTCGGAAAAATACACAGATACGCAGTATTTT
>.|.|TRBV5-4|TRBJ2-7
CASSLPRAYEQYF
TGTGCCAGCAGCTTGCCTAGGGCCTACGAGCAGTACTTC
>TRBD1|.|TRBV24-1|TRBJ2-5
CATSVSTGAVETQYF
TGTGCCACCAGTGTTTCGACAGGGGCCGTGGAGACCCAGTACTTC
>.|.|TRBV7-3|TRBJ2-2
CASSRPQTPGELFF
TGTGCCAGCTCGAGGCCCCAAACCCCCGGGGAGCTGTTTTTT
>.|.|TRBV5-1|TRBJ2-7
CASSLAGRPTGAYEQYF
TGCGCCAGCAGCTTGGCCGGGCGACCCACCGGGGCCTACGAGCAGTACTTC
>TRBD1|.|TRBV6-5|TRBJ1-4
CASFRGTGPNEKLFF
TGTGCCAGCTTCAGGGGGACAGGGCCTAATGAAAAACTGTTTTTT
>.|.|TRBV6-5|TRBJ1-1
CASARQPNTEAFF
TGTGCCAGCGCTAGGCAACCGAACACTGAAGCTTTCTTT
>TRBD2|.|TRBV7-2|TRBJ2-1
CASSSNGGAYNEQFF
TGTGCCAGCAGCTCTAACGGGGGGGCTTACAATGAGCAGTTCTTC
>TRBD1|.|TRBV7-3|TRBJ2-3
CASSWDRGADTQYF
TGTGCCAGCAGCTGGGACAGGGGAGCAGATACGCAGTATTTT
>TRBD2|.|TRBV5-1|TRBJ2-3
CASSSPAGARDTQYF
TGCGCCAGCAGTAGTCCAGCGGGGGCGAGGGATACGCAGTATTTT
>.|.|TRBV5-6|TRBJ2-2
CASSSAGFPGELFF
TGTGCCAGCAGCTCCGCAGGGTTCCCCGGGGAGCTGTTTTTT
>.|.|TRBV13|TRBJ2-3
CASSIRLVSDTQYF
TGTGCCAGCAGCATTAGACTAGTTTCAGATACGCAGTATTTT
>TRBD1|.|TRBV6-5|TRBJ1-5
CASDREGQPQHF
TGTGCCAGCGACAGGGAGGGCCAGCCCCAGCATTTT
>.|.|TRBV5-1|TRBJ2-3
CASGPYTDTQYF
TGCGCCAGCGGGCCATACACAGATACGCAGTATTTT
>TRBD1|.|TRBV3-1/TRBV3-2|TRBJ2-7
CASSNSGTGNYEQYF
TGTGCCAGCAGCAATTCCGGGACAGGGAACTACGAGCAGTACTTC
>TRBD2|.|TRBV7-2|TRBJ2-3
CASSFTLAGGNTQYF
TGTGCCAGCAGCTTTACACTAGCGGGGGGGAATACGCAGTATTTT
>.|.|TRBV5-1|TRBJ2-7
CASSLEVYGEQYF
TGCGCCAGCAGCTTAGAGGTGTACGGCGAGCAGTACTTC
>TRBD1|once|TRBV10-2|TRBJ2-2
CASSGQGPGELFF
TGCGCCAGCAGTGGACAGGGTCCCGGGGAGCTGTTTTTT
>TRBD1|.|TRBV6-5|TRBJ2-4
CATGVGKNIQYF
TGTGCTACAGGGGTGGGCAAAAACATTCAGTACTTC
>.|.|TRBV5-1|TRBJ2-2
CASRDSTGELFF
TGCGCCAGCCGGGACTCCACCGGGGAGCTGTTTTTT
>TRBD2|.|TRBV9|TRBJ2-4
CASSKDTLAGGGQVKNIQYF
TGTGCCAGCAGCAAAGACACACTAGCGGGGGGCGGGCAGGTCAAAAACATTCAGTACTTC
>TRBD1|.|TRBV29-1|TRBJ2-7
CSVQGELSYEQYF
TGCAGCGTACAGGGGGAATTAAGCTACGAGCAGTACTTC
>.|.|TRBV2|TRBJ1-5
CASSEPGYGPQHF
TGTGCCAGCAGTGAGCCAGGATACGGACCCCAGCATTTT
>.|.|TRBV4-1|TRBJ1-1
CASSQVGNRNTEAFF
TGCGCCAGCAGCCAAGTAGGAAACCGGAACACTGAAGCTTTCTTT
>TRBD1|.|TRBV3-1/TRBV3-2|TRBJ2-3
CASSQDRTGGTDTQYF
TGTGCCAGCAGCCAAGATAGGACAGGGGGCACAGATACGCAGTATTTT
>.|.|TRBV28|TRBJ2-2
CASSGRDGNTGELFF
TGTGCCAGCAGCGGGCGGGACGGGAACACCGGGGAGCTGTTTTTT
>TRBD1|.|TRBV7-3|TRBJ2-2
CASSLDRGRAGELFF
TGTGCCAGCAGCTTAGACAGGGGGCGGGCCGGGGAGCTGTTTTTT
>.|.|TRBV28|TRBJ1-5
CASTSRGAQPQHF
TGTGCCAGCACCAGCAGAGGGGCTCAGCCCCAGCATTTT
>.|.|TRBV5-4|TRBJ1-5
CASSTVRWQPQHF
TGTGCCAGCAGCACGGTGAGGTGGCAGCCCCAGCATTTT
>.|once|TRBV3-1/TRBV3-2|TRBJ1-2
CASSQGPSHYGYTF
TGTGCCAGCAGCCAAGGTCCGTCACACTATGGCTACACCTTC
>.|.|TRBV25-1|TRBJ2-2
CASSDHPGRPNTGELFF
TGTGCCAGCAGTGACCATCCTGGGAGGCCGAACACCGGGGAGCTGTTTTTT
>.|once|TRBV7-6|TRBJ2-7
CASSLVGSGGGEQYF
TGTGCCAGCAGCTTAGTAGGGTCGGGTGGGGGTGAGCAGTACTTC
>.|.|TRBV9|TRBJ1-1
CASSVGGKNTEAFF
TGTGCCAGCAGCGTCGGCGGAAAGAACACTGAAGCTTTCTTT
>.|.|TRBV6-6|TRBJ1-2
CASQTAKGNGYTF
TGTGCCAGCCAAACAGCGAAGGGTAATGGCTACACCTTC
>.|.|TRBV28|TRBJ2-7
CASSWVDLTYYEQYF
TGTGCCAGCAGTTGGGTGGATCTCACCTACTACGAGCAGTACTTC
>.|.|TRBV7-9|TRBJ1-1
CASSLQNTEAFF
TGTGCCAGCAGCTTACAGAACACTGAAGCTTTCTTT
>.|.|TRBV27|TRBJ1-1
CASSSRTANEAFF
TGTGCCAGCAGTTCCCGGACAGCGAATGAAGCTTTCTTT
>TRBD2|.|TRBV4-1|TRBJ2-7
CASSQGLAGVYEQYF
TGCGCCAGCAGCCAAGGTCTAGCGGGGGTTTACGAGCAGTACTTC